This T cell receptor (beta chain) was captured in a study of T cells in Graves' hyperthyroidism and ophthalmopathy. This CDR3 region has 15 residues. Looked up from germline, CDR1 is GTSNPN and CDR2 is SVGIG (reference sequence). V was trimmed by 1 base and J by 0 bases, leaving 10 bases between them. RNA transcripts were the template for amplifying TCR beta CDR3 regions. TCR CDR3 underwent first-round RT-PCR with the HTBI primer set. Via MiXCR, TCRdb re-called the multiplex PCR reads, giving one row per CDR3 protein. The sample has under 450,000 distinct CDR3 sequences; about 15% are singletons. This clonotype was seen repeatedly, ten times or more.

Sequences were obtained from blood. The source is a young woman with Graves' hyperthyroidism. This chain uses TRBV30 with TRBJ2-1; D gene unclear. The CDR3 sequence is CAWSGRTSSYNEQFF. Here the CDR3 DNA reads TGTGCCTGGAGTGGACGGACCAGCTCCTACAATGAGCAGTTCTTC.